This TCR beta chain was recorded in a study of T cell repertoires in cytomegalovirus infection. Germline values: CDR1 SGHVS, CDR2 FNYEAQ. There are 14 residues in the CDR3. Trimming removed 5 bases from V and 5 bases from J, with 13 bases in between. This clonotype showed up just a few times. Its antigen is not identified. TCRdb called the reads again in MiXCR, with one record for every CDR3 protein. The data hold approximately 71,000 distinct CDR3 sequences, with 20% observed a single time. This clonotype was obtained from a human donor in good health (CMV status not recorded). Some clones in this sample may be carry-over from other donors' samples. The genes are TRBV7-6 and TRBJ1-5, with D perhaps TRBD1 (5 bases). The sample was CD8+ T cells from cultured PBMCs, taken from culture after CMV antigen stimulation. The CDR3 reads CASSPSGGYQPQHF. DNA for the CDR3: TGTGCCAGCAGCCCCTCGGGGGGGTATCAGCCCCAGCATTTT.